The 21 T cell receptor beta chains reported below all come from one sample, sequenced in a study of blood T cell repertoires in COVID-19. TCRdb keeps only in-frame clones here, not all; method: immunoSEQ multiplex PCR. The repertoire holds roughly 92,000 clones, with around 91% as singletons. The specimen was peripheral blood. The receptor set was obtained from a woman aged 80 or over with active or convalescent COVID-19.

The chain is built from TRBV12-3 or TRBV12-4 and TRBJ1-6; D possibly corresponds to TRBD1 (5 bases). The CDR3 has 13 amino acids. V was clipped by 2 bases and J by 8 bases, with 7 bases between them. The CDR3 DNA sequence: TGTGCCAGCAGTTTAAGGGGCGATTCACCCCTCCACTTT. Translating it yields CASSLRGDSPLHF.

The chain combines TRBV19 with TRBJ2-2; 11 nucleotides align to TRBD1. The CDR3 consists of 17 residues. Germline CDR1 LNHDA, CDR2 SQIVND (reference sequence). Unmatched junction bases numbered 10, after V lost 5 bases and J lost 5 bases. DNA of the CDR3: TGTGCCAGTAGTCTCGACGGACAGGGGGCGAGGACCGGGGAGCTGTTTTTT. Translated, it gives CASSLDGQGARTGELFF.

The chain is built from TRBV6-2 or TRBV6-3 and TRBJ2-7; weak D call: TRBD2 (6 bases). Germline loops: CDR1 MNHEY, CDR2 SVGEGT. The CDR3 is 14 residues long. The V end lost 2 bases, the J end lost 3 bases, and 11 bases lay between the germline ends. CDR3 sequence: CASSYGGKNYEQYF. The CDR3 DNA follows: TGTGCCAGCAGTTACGGAGGGAAAAACTACGAGCAGTACTTC.

This rearrangement joins TRBV18 to TRBJ2-7, with D perhaps matching TRBD1 (6 bases). V lost 4 bases and J 3 bases, leaving 13 bases between the germline ends. Germline V gene data show CDR1 as KGHSH and CDR2 as LQKENI. CDR3 length: 14 residues. The CDR3 here is CASSLAGALYEQYF. For the CDR3, the DNA is TGTGCCAGCTCACTTGCAGGGGCCCTCTACGAGCAGTACTTC.

This clone was seen a single time. This chain's CDR3 is CASSPVAGGRTTDTQYF. CDR3 nucleotides: TGTGCCAGCAGCCCCGTTGCGGGAGGCCGTACCACAGATACGCAGTATTTT. V and J are TRBV9 and TRBJ2-3, with 8 bases fitting TRBD2. With 4 bases clipped from V and 2 bases from J, the junction kept 12 bases outside the gene matches. CDR3 length: 17 residues. CDR1 and CDR2 from the germline V gene are SGDLS and YYNGEE.

The chain recombines TRBV7-6 with TRBJ1-5, with D unclear. V was trimmed by 1 base and J by 9 bases, leaving 13 bases between them. This CDR3 has 14 residues. Germline V gives CDR1 SGHVS, CDR2 FNYEAQ. The CDR3 here is CASSLEGMSGPQHF. Here the CDR3 DNA reads TGTGCCAGCAGCTTAGAAGGGATGAGCGGGCCCCAGCATTTT.

This clone was recorded once. V usage is TRBV6-1 and J usage is TRBJ2-7; 8 nucleotides match TRBD1. The CDR3 spans 15 residues. With 5 bases clipped from V and 2 bases from J, the junction kept 8 bases outside the gene matches. CDR1 MNHNS and CDR2 SASEGT come from the germline V gene. CDR3: CASSSGQGRPYEQYF. CDR3 nucleotides: TGTGCCAGCAGTTCCGGACAGGGTAGACCCTACGAGCAGTACTTC.

The chain carries TRBV5-1 and TRBJ2-7; D is perhaps TRBD1 (6 bases). The germline V gene encodes CDR1 SGHRS and CDR2 YFSETQ. The CDR3 totals 16 residues. Trimming took off 0 bases at V and 1 base at J, with 14 bases between the two ends. The CDR3 DNA sequence: TGCGCCAGCAGCTTGGGAGCAGGGGTAATTTCCTACGAGCAGTACTTC. Its translation is CASSLGAGVISYEQYF.

The chain carries TRBV28 and TRBJ1-1; D gene ambiguous. The CDR3 runs to 16 residues. V lost 2 bases to trimming and J lost 6 bases, with 19 bases between them. Per the germline V gene, CDR1 is MDHEN and CDR2 is SYDVKM. The chain's CDR3 is CASSLGGAPTRPEAFF. The DNA for the CDR3 is TGTGCCAGCAGTTTAGGTGGAGCGCCCACCCGCCCTGAAGCTTTCTTT.

This chain connects TRBV18 to TRBJ2-5; D remains unclear. Germline lookup yields CDR1 KGHSH and CDR2 LQKENI. V was cut by 0 bases and J by 3 bases, with 14 bases left in between. The CDR3 spans 16 residues. DNA for the CDR3: TGTGCCAGCTCACCACCGAACAGCCTGGTGAAAGAGACCCAGTACTTC. As protein: CASSPPNSLVKETQYF.

J is TRBJ2-3 and V is TRBV7-2; weak D call: TRBD2 (5 bases). V dropped 5 bases and J dropped 2 bases, with 17 bases sitting between them. Germline V gene data show CDR1 as SGHTA and CDR2 as FQGNSA. The CDR3 is made up of 16 amino acids. Written as DNA, the CDR3 is TGTGCCAGCAGCCCAACCCTGGCTAGCTCCACAGATACGCAGTATTTT. Residues: CASSPTLASSTDTQYF.

The chain couples TRBV6-1 to TRBJ2-2; D ambiguous. Germline V lookup: CDR1 MNHNS, CDR2 SASEGT. CDR3 length equals 15 residues. With 3 bases removed from V and 0 bases from J, the gap between germline ends came to 8 bases. DNA for the CDR3: TGTGCCAGCAGTGAGACAAGAACGAACACCGGGGAGCTGTTTTTT. Translation gives CASSETRTNTGELFF.

DNA of the CDR3: TGTGCCAGTAGAGGGGATGGAACTTCACCCCTCCACTTT. Encoded protein: CASRGDGTSPLHF. The chain recombines TRBV19 with TRBJ1-6; a possible D gene is TRBD1 (5 bases). V shed 6 bases and J shed 9 bases, with 12 bases lying between them. The CDR3 is 13 residues long. Germline lookup yields CDR1 LNHDA and CDR2 SQIVND (reference sequence). Filled out from reference TRBV19 and TRBJ1-6, the complete variable domain reads DGGITQSPKYLFRKEGQNVTLSCEQNLNHDAMYWYRQDPGQGLRLIYYSQIVNDFQKGDIAEGYSVSREKKESFPLTVTSAQKNPTAFYLCASRGDGTSPLHFGNGTRLTVT.

The chain is built from TRBV27 and TRBJ2-7, with 7 bases that match TRBD2. Germline CDR1 MNHEY, CDR2 SMNVEV (reference sequence). J gave up 4 bases and V 3 bases, and 6 bases lay outside the gene matches. The length of the CDR3 is 14 residues. The CDR3 DNA is TGTGCCAGCAGTTTGCGGGAGACGAGGTACGAGCAGTACTTC. Translating gives CASSLRETRYEQYF.

The chain uses TRBV7-9 and TRBJ2-7; 11 bases agree with TRBD1. There are 14 residues in the CDR3. Germline V lookup: CDR1 SEHNR, CDR2 FQNEAQ (reference sequence). Trimming at V came to 6 bases and at J to 5 bases, leaving 6 bases not matched to a gene. CDR3 in DNA: TGTGCCAGCAGATCGGGACAGGGGGTCGACGAGCAGTACTTC. It yields the protein CASRSGQGVDEQYF.

The genes are TRBV6-5 and TRBJ1-1; 7 nucleotides line up with TRBD1. V was clipped by 11 bases and J by 4 bases; unmatched bases: 7. Germline assignment: CDR1 MNHEY and CDR2 SVGAGI. CDR3 size: 12 residues. CDR3 coding DNA: TGTGCCTACACAGGGGATCGCACTGAAGCTTTCTTT. This translates into CAYTGDRTEAFF.

The CDR3 DNA sequence: TGCGCCAGCAGCTTGAGCCAGACTAAATCCTACGAGCAGTACTTC. Its protein is CASSLSQTKSYEQYF. The genes are TRBV5-1 and TRBJ2-7; D is perhaps TRBD2 (5 bases). Germline CDR1 reads SGHRS; CDR2 reads YFSETQ. The CDR3 has 15 amino acids. V was clipped by 1 base and J by 1 base, with 12 bases between them.

This chain uses TRBV19 with TRBJ1-5; no clear D. This CDR3 is built from 14 residues. V was cut by 6 bases and J by 2 bases, with 11 bases left in between. Germline CDR1 reads LNHDA; CDR2 reads SQIVND (reference sequence). DNA of the CDR3: TGTGCCAGTAGGCCCGGGGATGGCAATCAGCCCCAGCATTTT. Its translation is CASRPGDGNQPQHF.

The chain links TRBV7-2 to TRBJ2-7; weak D call: TRBD1 (5 bases). The CDR3 extends over 17 amino acids. Per the germline V gene, CDR1 is SGHTA and CDR2 is FQGNSA. V was cut by 3 bases and J by 0 bases, with 18 bases left in between. CDR3 region: CASSFLGPQGDSYEQYF. Here the CDR3 DNA reads TGTGCCAGCAGCTTTTTGGGTCCCCAGGGTGACTCCTACGAGCAGTACTTC.

The V gene is TRBV5-6, the J gene TRBJ2-2; D perhaps matches TRBD1 (6 bases). Germline V gene sequence: CDR1 SGHDT, CDR2 YYEEEE. Trimming took 4 bases from V and 1 from J, leaving 11 bases between them. The CDR3 loop spans 15 amino acids. The CDR3 sequence is CASSVAGENTGELFF. CDR3 nucleotides: TGTGCCAGCAGCGTCGCAGGGGAGAACACCGGGGAGCTGTTTTTT. The full variable domain, completed using reference TRBV5-6 and TRBJ2-2, is DAGVTQSPTHLIKTRGQQVTLRCSPKSGHDTVSWYQQALGQGPQFIFQYYEEEERQRGNFPDRFSGHQFPNYSSELNVNALLLGDSALYLCASSVAGENTGELFFGEGSRLTVL.

This chain connects TRBV19 to TRBJ1-5; 7 positions agree with TRBD1. There are 15 residues in the CDR3. CDR1 is LNHDA and CDR2 is SQIVND in the germline V gene (reference sequence). J was trimmed by 2 bases and V by 3 bases; bases with no gene match: 4. CDR3 sequence: CASSIGTAGNQPQHF. The CDR3 nucleotides are TGTGCCAGTAGTATTGGGACAGCGGGCAATCAGCCCCAGCATTTT.